This record covers a single T cell receptor (beta chain). This specimen comes from a study of T cell changes during pregnancy in multiple sclerosis. The CDR3 has 16 residues. CDR1 and CDR2 from the germline V gene are MNHEY and SMNVEV (reference sequence). J lost 3 bases, V lost 4 bases, and 8 bases had no gene match. The repertoire was sequenced with immunoSEQ multiplex PCR; TCRdb's copy has only in-frame clones and lacks some. Of about 59,000 clones in the sample, around 92% were seen once. The J gene is TRBJ2-7, the V gene TRBV27; 11 bases agree with TRBD1. The TCR sequence derives from a female donor with multiple sclerosis, enrolled in a pregnancy study. This specimen consisted of peripheral blood, obtained in the first trimester of pregnancy. CDR3 in DNA: TGTGCCAGCAGTTCTTCCGGGACAGGGGGTTACTACGAGCAGTACTTC. As protein: CASSSSGTGGYYEQYF.